The sequence of this TCR beta chain was determined in a study of blood T cell repertoires in COVID-19. Looking at the study overall: Specimens from acute and convalescent COVID-19 originated in the United States, Italy and Spain. The cDNA or gDNA used as material had been derived from T cells, B-cell-depleted T cells, or PBMCs.

Per the original data handling: Reference gene primer amplification yielded estimated nucleated cell counts. Assay: immunoSEQ multiplex PCR; the TCRdb copy retains only in-frame clones and omits some. From that table come the V and J calls and clone size; the DNA was used to work out D and trimming. Of 140,000 to 150,000 clones in the sample, 82% were seen once. This CDR3 region has 14 residues. CDR1 and CDR2 (germline): DFQATT, SNEGSKA (reference sequence). Trimming removed 3 bases from V and 1 base from J; junction bases left unmatched: 4. The TCR sequence derives from a human donor with acute or convalescent COVID-19. The donor label of this sample is uncertain. The specimen was peripheral blood. V gene TRBV20-1 combines with J gene TRBJ1-1; TRBD1 agrees at 8 bases. The CDR3 DNA reads as TGCAGTGCTAGTGGACAGGGCTCGAACACTGAAGCTTTCTTT. This sequence encodes CSASGQGSNTEAFF.